Shown below are 5 T cell receptor beta chains from a single sample sequenced in a study of CD8 T cells in ankylosing spondylitis. Study observations and caveats: For ankylosing spondylitis blood, a TCR beta motif of fewer than 10 highly homologous variants appeared characteristic.

TCRdb re-called the 5' RACE reads with MiXCR, one entry per CDR3 protein. Found here are about 90,000 distinct CDR3 sequences, approximately 8.9% of them singletons; the top ten hold 25% to 35%. These receptors are not linked to any known antigen. Sample: blood, either unsorted or a sorted T cell fraction (not recorded which). These receptors came from a male donor with ankylosing spondylitis.

The V gene is TRBV7-6, the J gene TRBJ2-1; the D call may be TRBD1 or TRBD2 (5 bases each). V lost 5 bases and J lost 1, with 12 bases in between. This CDR3 spans 15 amino acids. Germline CDR1 reads SGHVS; CDR2 reads FNYEAQ. Here the CDR3 reads CASSARDLSYNEQFF. The CDR3 nucleotides read TGTGCCAGCAGCGCCCGGGACCTATCCTACAATGAGCAGTTCTTC.

The chain joins TRBV6-1 to TRBJ2-7; 9 bases are shared with TRBD1. The CDR3 loop spans 12 amino acids. Germline loops: CDR1 MNHNS, CDR2 SASEGT. With V trimmed by 8 bases and J by 5 bases, 4 bases remained unmatched. CDR3 bases: TGTGCCAGCCGACAGGGGGTCCACGAGCAGTACTTC. It yields the protein CASRQGVHEQYF.

This clonotype was recorded a few times. The chain is built from TRBV6-1 and TRBJ1-2; D is undetermined. The germline V gene has CDR1 MNHNS and CDR2 SASEGT. CDR3 length: 14 residues. With 3 bases removed from V and 0 bases from J, the gap between germline ends came to 8 bases. The DNA for the CDR3 is TGTGCCAGCAGTGAGTGGCTGACTAACTATGGCTACACCTTC. Protein: CASSEWLTNYGYTF.

The chain uses TRBV3-1 and TRBJ2-1; D is uncertain. The germline gives CDR1 LGHDT, CDR2 YNNKEL (reference sequence). The CDR3 consists of 16 residues. V gave up 6 bases and J gave up 0 bases, with 15 bases separating them. The CDR3 region is CASSEYRLSSYNEQFF. In nucleotides, the CDR3 is TGTGCCAGCAGTGAATATCGTCTAAGCTCCTACAATGAGCAGTTCTTC.

The rearrangement links TRBV2 to TRBJ2-3; 14 bases align to TRBD2. Unmatched junction bases numbered 4, after V lost 6 bases and J lost 5 bases. The CDR3 loop spans 15 amino acids. The germline CDR1 and CDR2 sequences are SNHLY and FYNNEI. The CDR3 DNA reads TGTGCCAGCAGGGGGACTAGCGGGAGACTAGATACGCAGTATTTT. As protein: CASRGTSGRLDTQYF.